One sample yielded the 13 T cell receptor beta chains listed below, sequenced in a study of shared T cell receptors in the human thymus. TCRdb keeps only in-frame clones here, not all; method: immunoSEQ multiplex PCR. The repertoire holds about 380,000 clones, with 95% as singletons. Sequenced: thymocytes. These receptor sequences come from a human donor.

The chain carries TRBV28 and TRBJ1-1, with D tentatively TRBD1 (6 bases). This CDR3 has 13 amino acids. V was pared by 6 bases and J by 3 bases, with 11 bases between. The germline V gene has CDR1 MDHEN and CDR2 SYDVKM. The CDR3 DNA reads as TGTGCCAGCAGGGCAGGGGTGCACACTGAAGCTTTCTTT. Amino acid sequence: CASRAGVHTEAFF.

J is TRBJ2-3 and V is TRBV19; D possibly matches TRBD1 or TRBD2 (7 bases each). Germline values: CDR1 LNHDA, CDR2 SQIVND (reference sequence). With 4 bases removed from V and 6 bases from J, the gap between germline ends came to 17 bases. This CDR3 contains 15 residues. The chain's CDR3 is CASSSPSQGGDTQYF. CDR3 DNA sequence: TGTGCCAGTAGTAGCCCCTCGCAGGGGGGGGATACGCAGTATTTT.

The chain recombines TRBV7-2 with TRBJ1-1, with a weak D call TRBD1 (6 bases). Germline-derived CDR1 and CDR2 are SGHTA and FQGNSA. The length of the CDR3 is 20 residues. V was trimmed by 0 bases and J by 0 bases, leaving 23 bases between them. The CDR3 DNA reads TGTGCCAGCAGCTTAGCGCTAGAGGGGGAGTTGGTCCCCATGAACACTGAAGCTTTCTTT. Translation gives CASSLALEGELVPMNTEAFF.

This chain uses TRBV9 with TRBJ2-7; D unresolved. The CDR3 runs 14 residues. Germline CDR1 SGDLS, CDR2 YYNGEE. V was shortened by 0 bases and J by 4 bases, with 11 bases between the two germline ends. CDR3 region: CASSVGFREYEQYF. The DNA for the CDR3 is TGTGCCAGCAGCGTAGGGTTTAGGGAATACGAGCAGTACTTC. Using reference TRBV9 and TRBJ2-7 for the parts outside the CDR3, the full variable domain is DSGVTQTPKHLITATGQRVTLRCSPRSGDLSVYWYQQSLDQGLQFLIQYYNGEERAKGNILERFSAQQFPDLHSELNLSSLELGDSALYFCASSVGFREYEQYFGPGTRLTVT.

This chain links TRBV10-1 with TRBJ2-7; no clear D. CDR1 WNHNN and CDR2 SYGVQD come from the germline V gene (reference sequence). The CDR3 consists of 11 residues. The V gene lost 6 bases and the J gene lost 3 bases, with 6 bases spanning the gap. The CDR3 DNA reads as TGCGCCAGCAGGACCCTCTACGAGCAGTACTTC. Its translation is CASRTLYEQYF.

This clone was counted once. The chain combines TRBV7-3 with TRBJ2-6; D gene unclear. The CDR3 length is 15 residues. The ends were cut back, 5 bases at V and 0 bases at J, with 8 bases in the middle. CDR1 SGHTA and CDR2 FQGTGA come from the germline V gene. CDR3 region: CASSRSPSGANVLTF. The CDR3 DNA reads TGTGCCAGCAGCCGCTCCCCCTCTGGGGCCAACGTCCTGACTTTC.

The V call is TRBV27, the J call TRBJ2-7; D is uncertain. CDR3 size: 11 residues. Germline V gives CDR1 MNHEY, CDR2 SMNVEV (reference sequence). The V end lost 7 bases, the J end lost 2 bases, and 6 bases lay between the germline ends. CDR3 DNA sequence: TGTGCCAGCATGACGACCTACGAGCAGTACTTC. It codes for CASMTTYEQYF.

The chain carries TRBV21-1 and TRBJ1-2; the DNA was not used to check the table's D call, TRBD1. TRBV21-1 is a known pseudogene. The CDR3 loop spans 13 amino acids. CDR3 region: CATYLGADYGYTF. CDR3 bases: TGTGCCACCTACCTGGGGGCTGACTATGGCTACACCTTC.

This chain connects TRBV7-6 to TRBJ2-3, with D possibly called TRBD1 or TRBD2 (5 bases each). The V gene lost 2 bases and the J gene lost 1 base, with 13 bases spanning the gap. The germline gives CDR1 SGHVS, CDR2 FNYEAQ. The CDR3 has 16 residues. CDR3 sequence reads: CASSLRPRDGTDTQYF. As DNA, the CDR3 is TGTGCCAGCAGCTTAAGGCCCCGGGACGGCACAGATACGCAGTATTTT.

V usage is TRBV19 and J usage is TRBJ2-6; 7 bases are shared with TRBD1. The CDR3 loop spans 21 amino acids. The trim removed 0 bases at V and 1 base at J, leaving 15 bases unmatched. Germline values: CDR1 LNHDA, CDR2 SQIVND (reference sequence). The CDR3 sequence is CASSIDRGTAKSQSGANVLTF. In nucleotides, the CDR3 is TGTGCCAGTAGTATAGATCGTGGGACAGCCAAGTCCCAGTCTGGGGCCAACGTCCTGACTTTC.

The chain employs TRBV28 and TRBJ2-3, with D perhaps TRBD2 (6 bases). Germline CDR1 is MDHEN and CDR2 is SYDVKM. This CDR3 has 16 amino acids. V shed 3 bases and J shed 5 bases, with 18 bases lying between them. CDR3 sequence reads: CASSFGIAEVEDTQYF. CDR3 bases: TGTGCCAGCAGTTTTGGTATAGCGGAGGTGGAAGATACGCAGTATTTT.

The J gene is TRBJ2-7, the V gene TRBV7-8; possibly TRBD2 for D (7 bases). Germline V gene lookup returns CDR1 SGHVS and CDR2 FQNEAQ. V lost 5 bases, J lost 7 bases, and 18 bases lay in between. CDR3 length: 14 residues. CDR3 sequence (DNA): TGTGCCAGCAGCCCCGGAGGGGGGGTTGCGGAGCAGTACTTC. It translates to CASSPGGGVAEQYF.

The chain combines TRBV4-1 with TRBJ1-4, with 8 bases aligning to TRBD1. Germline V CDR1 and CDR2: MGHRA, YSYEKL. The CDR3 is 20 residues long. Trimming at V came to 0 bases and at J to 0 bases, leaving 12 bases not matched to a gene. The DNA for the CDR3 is TGCGCCAGCAGCCAAGAACAGGGACAGGAGCGGGACACAACTAATGAAAAACTGTTTTTT. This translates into CASSQEQGQERDTTNEKLFF.